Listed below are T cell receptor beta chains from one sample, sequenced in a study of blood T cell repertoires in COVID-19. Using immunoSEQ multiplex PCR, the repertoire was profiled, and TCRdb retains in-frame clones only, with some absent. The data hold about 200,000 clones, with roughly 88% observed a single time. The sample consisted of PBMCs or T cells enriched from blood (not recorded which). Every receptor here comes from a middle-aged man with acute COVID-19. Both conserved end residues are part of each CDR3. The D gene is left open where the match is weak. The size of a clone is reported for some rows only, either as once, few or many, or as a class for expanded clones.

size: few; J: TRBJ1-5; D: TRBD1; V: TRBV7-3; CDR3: CASSLTWDRGRQPQHF; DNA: TGTGCCAGCAGCTTAACGTGGGACAGGGGGCGGCAGCCCCAGCATTTT
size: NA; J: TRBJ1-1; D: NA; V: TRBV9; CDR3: CASSVRDKSNTEAFF; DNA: TGTGCCAGCAGCGTGCGCGACAAGTCGAACACTGAAGCTTTCTTT
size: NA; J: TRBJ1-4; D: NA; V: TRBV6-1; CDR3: CASSERGRDEKLFF; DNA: TGTGCCAGCAGTGAAAGGGGAAGGGATGAAAAACTGTTTTTT
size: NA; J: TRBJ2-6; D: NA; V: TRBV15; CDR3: CATRVAGANVLTF; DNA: TGTGCCACCAGGGTGGCCGGGGCCAACGTCCTGACTTTC
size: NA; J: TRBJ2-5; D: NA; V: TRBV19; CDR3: CASSMIAASETQYF; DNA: TGTGCCAGTAGTATGATTGCCGCGTCGGAGACCCAGTACTTC
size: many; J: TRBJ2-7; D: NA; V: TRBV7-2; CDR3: CASSPTWAGYEQYF; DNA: TGTGCCAGCAGTCCTACCTGGGCCGGCTACGAGCAGTACTTC
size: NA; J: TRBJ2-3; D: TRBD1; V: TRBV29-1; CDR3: CSVEYLQGKTDTQYF; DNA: TGCAGCGTTGAATATTTACAGGGGAAGACAGATACGCAGTATTTT
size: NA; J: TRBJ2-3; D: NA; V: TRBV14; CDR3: CASSHWQGTGDTQYF; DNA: TGTGCCAGCAGCCATTGGCAGGGGACGGGAGATACGCAGTATTTT
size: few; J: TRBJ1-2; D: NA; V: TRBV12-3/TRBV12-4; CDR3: CASSVYYGYTF; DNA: TGTGCCAGCAGTGTCTACTATGGCTACACCTTC
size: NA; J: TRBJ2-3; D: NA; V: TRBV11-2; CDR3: CASSLSTSTQYF; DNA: TGTGCCAGCAGCTTAAGTACATCTACGCAGTATTTT
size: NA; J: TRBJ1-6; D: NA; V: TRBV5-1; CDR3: CASSLDLPSLGSPLHF; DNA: TGCGCCAGCAGCTTGGACCTTCCCAGTCTTGGTTCACCCCTCCACTTT
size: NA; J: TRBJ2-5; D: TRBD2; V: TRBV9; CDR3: CASSATSRGETQYF; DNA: TGTGCCAGCAGCGCGACTAGCCGGGGGGAGACCCAGTACTTC
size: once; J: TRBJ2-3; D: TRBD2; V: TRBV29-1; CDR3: CSVGRLAGVDTQYF; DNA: TGCAGCGTAGGACGACTAGCGGGAGTTGATACGCAGTATTTT
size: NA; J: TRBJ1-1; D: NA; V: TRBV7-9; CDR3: CASSLVRGNTEAFF; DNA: TGTGCCAGCAGCTTAGTTCGGGGGAACACTGAAGCTTTCTTT